These T cell receptor beta chains were read from a single sample in a study of blood T cell repertoires in COVID-19. Data came from immunoSEQ multiplex PCR; TCRdb stores just in-frame clones and leaves some out. The table shows approximately 210,000 clones, with around 88% occurring only once. Sequenced: PBMCs or T cells enriched from blood (not recorded which). These receptors were obtained from a woman between 50 and 59 years old with acute COVID-19. CDR3s include the opening cysteine and the closing phenylalanine or tryptophan. Fields, in order: clone size, J gene, D gene, V gene, CDR3 length, CDR3 protein, CDR3 DNA. D genes are given only for firm matches. Rows may omit the clone size; those that give it use once, few, many or a size class.

>.|TRBJ1-1|.|TRBV28|14
CASSLTELGLEAFF
TGTGCCAGCAGTTTGACAGAGCTCGGCCTAGAAGCTTTCTTT
>once|TRBJ1-1|TRBD1|TRBV18|18
CASSSTSGQGILDTEAFF
TGTGCCAGCTCAAGTACGTCTGGACAGGGAATTTTAGACACTGAAGCTTTCTTT
>.|TRBJ2-7|TRBD2|TRBV4-1|17
CASSQGASGSITYEQYF
TGCGCCAGCAGCCAAGGTGCTAGCGGGAGTATCACCTACGAGCAGTACTTC
>.|TRBJ1-5|TRBD1|TRBV7-2|15
CASSSDRDRYQPQHF
TGTGCCAGCAGCTCGGACAGGGACCGATATCAGCCCCAGCATTTT
>.|TRBJ1-2|TRBD1|TRBV28|14
CASSWTGEGYGYTF
TGTGCCAGCAGTTGGACAGGGGAGGGGTATGGCTACACCTTC
>once|TRBJ2-7|.|TRBV29-1|14
CSVLGGLRAYEQYF
TGCAGCGTCCTAGGGGGACTACGGGCTTACGAGCAGTACTTC
>.|TRBJ2-1|TRBD1|TRBV18|15
CASSPTGTGYNEQFF
TGTGCCAGCTCACCAACCGGGACAGGTTACAATGAGCAGTTCTTC
>.|TRBJ2-7|TRBD1|TRBV7-9|15
CASSPLQGVSYEQYF
TGTGCCAGCAGCCCTCTTCAGGGGGTGTCCTACGAGCAGTACTTC
>.|TRBJ1-5|.|TRBV5-4|12
CASSLGGIGQHF
TGTGCCAGCAGCTTGGGAGGGATAGGACAGCATTTT
>.|TRBJ2-7|TRBD1|TRBV7-9|15
CASSLARDSTYEQYF
TGTGCCAGCAGCTTAGCCCGGGACAGTACCTACGAGCAGTACTTC
>.|TRBJ2-7|TRBD1|TRBV27|13
CASSHRGGYEQYF
TGTGCCAGCAGTCACAGGGGTGGCTACGAGCAGTACTTC
>.|TRBJ1-1|.|TRBV5-1|15
CASSLVGTWNTEAFF
TGCGCCAGCAGCTTGGTGGGGACTTGGAACACTGAAGCTTTCTTT
>.|TRBJ2-5|TRBD1|TRBV5-1|15
CASSPGQGWPETQYF
TGCGCCAGCAGCCCGGGACAGGGATGGCCAGAGACCCAGTACTTC
>once|TRBJ2-5|TRBD2|TRBV5-8|14
CASSLYGTTKSWYF
TGTGCCAGCAGCTTGTATGGGACTACCAAGAGTTGGTACTTC
>.|TRBJ2-3|TRBD2|TRBV28|19
CASSPRYFRTSGPKDTQYF
TGTGCCAGCAGTCCGCGATATTTCCGGACTAGCGGGCCTAAAGATACGCAGTATTTT
>.|TRBJ1-5|.|TRBV2|16
CASSARRILSNQPQHF
TGTGCCAGCAGTGCCCGGAGGATTTTAAGCAATCAGCCCCAGCATTTT
>.|TRBJ1-4|.|TRBV29-1|12
CSVGPPGEKLFF
TGCAGCGTTGGCCCGCCAGGGGAAAAACTGTTTTTT
>.|TRBJ2-3|.|TRBV7-3|13
CASSLFSADTQYF
TGTGCCAGCAGCTTGTTTAGCGCAGATACGCAGTATTTT
>.|TRBJ2-7|.|TRBV28|13
CASSLQRPYEQYF
TGTGCCAGCAGTTTACAGCGCCCCTACGAGCAGTACTTC
>.|TRBJ2-7|TRBD1|TRBV27|16
CASSLLGGQGAREQYF
TGTGCCAGCAGTTTATTGGGGGGACAGGGGGCACGGGAGCAGTACTTC
>.|TRBJ2-7|TRBD1|TRBV20-1|11
CSAGTGGKQYF
TGCAGTGCCGGGACAGGGGGAAAGCAGTACTTC
>.|TRBJ2-3|.|TRBV29-1|11
CSVAVTDTQYF
TGCAGCGTTGCGGTAACCGATACGCAGTATTTT
>.|TRBJ1-5|.|TRBV2|13
CASSRDFNQPQHF
TGTGCCAGCAGTAGGGACTTCAATCAGCCCCAGCATTTT
>.|TRBJ2-7|TRBD1|TRBV7-9|15
CASSFGDRSSYEQYF
TGTGCCAGCAGCTTTGGGGACAGGAGCTCCTACGAGCAGTACTTC
>.|TRBJ2-2|.|TRBV9|16
CASSVRGGGGTGELFF
TGTGCCAGCAGCGTAAGGGGGGGAGGCGGGACCGGGGAGCTGTTTTTT
>.|TRBJ1-5|.|TRBV19|12
CASRAGNQPQHF
TGTGCCAGTCGAGCCGGGAATCAGCCCCAGCATTTT
>.|TRBJ2-5|.|TRBV7-2|16
CASSLGARGAHETQYF
TGTGCCAGCAGCTTAGGGGCCAGGGGGGCCCACGAGACCCAGTACTTC
>.|TRBJ1-4|.|TRBV7-6|13
CASGLGQLEKLFF
TGTGCCAGCGGTCTCGGACAGCTAGAAAAACTGTTTTTT
>.|TRBJ2-5|.|TRBV4-1|15
CASSQDPLLGGTQYF
TGCGCCAGCAGCCAAGACCCTCTTTTGGGGGGGACCCAGTACTTC
>once|TRBJ2-2|.|TRBV18|15
CASSPWTTNAGELFF
TGTGCCAGCTCACCATGGACTACCAACGCCGGGGAGCTGTTTTTT
>.|TRBJ2-2|.|TRBV5-5|12
CASSSSSGELFF
TGTGCCAGCAGCTCAAGCTCCGGGGAGCTGTTTTTT
>.|TRBJ2-2|.|TRBV12-3/TRBV12-4|12
CAGSLGPGELFF
TGTGCCGGCAGTTTGGGGCCCGGGGAGCTGTTTTTT
>once|TRBJ2-5|TRBD2|TRBV28|16
CASTGLGREGQETQYF
TGTGCCAGCACCGGCCTCGGGAGGGAGGGACAAGAGACCCAGTACTTC
>.|TRBJ2-7|.|TRBV28|12
CASSFVGGEQYF
TGTGCCAGCAGTTTTGTCGGGGGCGAGCAGTACTTC
>.|TRBJ2-1|TRBD2|TRBV5-1|14
CASRLAGAYNEQFF
TGCGCCAGCAGGCTAGCGGGAGCCTACAATGAGCAGTTCTTC
>.|TRBJ2-2|TRBD1|TRBV19|12
CASSKGQTSLFF
TGTGCCAGTAGTAAGGGACAGACTTCGCTGTTTTTT
>.|TRBJ2-2|TRBD2|TRBV9|14
CASRTSGSTGELFF
TGTGCCAGCCGGACTAGCGGGAGTACCGGGGAGCTGTTTTTT
>.|TRBJ2-1|.|TRBV5-1|14
CASSLRLAIDEQFF
TGCGCCAGCAGCTTACGGCTAGCGATCGATGAGCAGTTCTTC
>.|TRBJ1-1|TRBD1|TRBV9|14
CASSERGGPAEAFF
TGTGCCAGCAGCGAGAGAGGGGGCCCTGCTGAAGCTTTCTTT
>.|TRBJ2-3|TRBD2|TRBV10-3|16
CAIRPGGREGTDTQYF
TGTGCCATCAGACCAGGCGGTCGGGAGGGCACAGATACGCAGTATTTT
>once|TRBJ1-2|.|TRBV28|15
CASSEQGRGNYGYTF
TGTGCCAGCAGTGAACAGGGAAGGGGTAACTATGGCTACACCTTC
>.|TRBJ2-7|.|TRBV5-1|14
CASSLPGRDYEQYF
TGCGCCAGCAGCCTGCCGGGGCGGGACTACGAGCAGTACTTC
>.|TRBJ2-3|TRBD1|TRBV9|15
CASSGTGLASDTQYF
TGTGCCAGCAGCGGGACAGGGCTCGCGTCAGATACGCAGTATTTT
>once|TRBJ1-2|.|TRBV6-2/TRBV6-3|16
CASSNGRLIANYGYTF
TGTGCCAGCAGCAACGGGCGACTAATTGCTAACTATGGCTACACCTTC
>.|TRBJ2-5|TRBD1|TRBV7-3|18
CASSSKASGTGFQETQYF
TGTGCCAGCAGCTCCAAGGCCTCCGGGACAGGGTTCCAAGAGACCCAGTACTTC
>.|TRBJ2-5|.|TRBV29-1|16
CSVPEGKGVVRETQYF
TGCAGCGTGCCCGAGGGGAAGGGGGTAGTCAGAGAGACCCAGTACTTC
>.|TRBJ2-3|.|TRBV27|13
CASSWRLTDTQYF
TGTGCCAGCAGTTGGAGACTCACAGATACGCAGTATTTT
>.|TRBJ2-1|.|TRBV6-4|14
CASSLHNSYNEQFF
TGTGCCAGCAGCTTACACAACTCCTACAATGAGCAGTTCTTC
>.|TRBJ1-2|.|TRBV27|14
CASSLRTGSYGYTF
TGTGCCAGCAGTCTTCGGACGGGGAGCTATGGCTACACCTTC
>.|TRBJ2-7|TRBD1|TRBV10-3|14
CAIREDRGGYEQYF
TGTGCCATCAGGGAGGACAGGGGAGGCTACGAGCAGTACTTC
>.|TRBJ1-1|.|TRBV6-5|12
CASTKGDTEAFF
TGTGCCAGCACAAAGGGGGACACTGAAGCTTTCTTT
>.|TRBJ2-3|.|TRBV27|15
CASSTYRLPTDTQYF
TGTGCCAGCAGTACCTACCGCCTTCCCACAGATACGCAGTATTTT
>.|TRBJ1-5|.|TRBV6-1|18
CASSEASLGAASNQPQHF
TGTGCCAGCAGTGAAGCGAGTTTGGGGGCCGCTAGCAATCAGCCCCAGCATTTT
>.|TRBJ2-1|TRBD2|TRBV6-2/TRBV6-3|15
CASRYWTSNPNEQFF
TGTGCCAGCAGGTACTGGACTAGCAACCCCAATGAGCAGTTCTTC
>.|TRBJ2-3|TRBD1|TRBV9|18
CASSVHRGTGVGTDTQYF
TGTGCCAGCAGCGTACATAGGGGGACAGGGGTGGGCACAGATACGCAGTATTTT
>.|TRBJ2-3|.|TRBV18|14
CASSSGGSTDTQYF
TGTGCCAGCTCATCCGGCGGAAGCACAGATACGCAGTATTTT
>.|TRBJ1-1|.|TRBV4-2|15
CASSQTNIRSTEAFF
TGTGCCAGCAGCCAGACGAACATCAGGTCGACTGAAGCTTTCTTT
>.|TRBJ1-2|TRBD1|TRBV15|15
CATSPRDRGNYGYTF
TGTGCCACCAGCCCCCGGGACAGAGGAAACTATGGCTACACCTTC
>.|TRBJ2-2|.|TRBV30|13
CAWSVRGTGELFF
TGTGCCTGGAGTGTACGGGGGACCGGGGAGCTGTTTTTT
>.|TRBJ1-1|.|TRBV5-8|18
CASSLFVGRTVVNTEAFF
TGTGCCAGCAGCTTGTTTGTGGGCAGAACAGTCGTGAACACTGAAGCTTTCTTT